This T cell receptor (beta chain) was sequenced in a study of blood T cell repertoires in COVID-19. Looking at the study overall: There were acute and convalescent COVID-19 samples, and they came from the United States, Italy and Spain. The cDNA or gDNA used as material had been derived from T cells, B-cell-depleted T cells, or PBMCs.

V was cut by 1 base and J by 1 base, with 10 bases left in between. Germline V CDR1 and CDR2: SSHAT, FNYEAQ (reference sequence). This CDR3 spans 15 amino acids. In the study's own analysis: Reference gene primer amplification yielded estimated nucleated cell counts. This table comes from immunoSEQ multiplex PCR, and its TCRdb copy is limited to in-frame clones, with some not included. The DNA was the basis for D and trimming; V, J and clone size are from that table. The sample records hundreds of thousands of clones, roughly 85% being singletons. This chain links TRBV7-7 with TRBJ2-5, with D possibly TRBD2 on 6 matching bases. This clonotype was sampled from a woman in her 50s who had recovered from COVID-19. The sequenced sample consisted of peripheral blood. CDR3 DNA sequence: TGTGCCAGCAGCTTAGACGGGGGACCCCAAGAGACCCAGTACTTC. Encoded protein: CASSLDGGPQETQYF.